The 27 T cell receptor beta chains below were found in one sample sequenced in a study of OX40 agonist ivuxolimab in advanced cancers. Sequencing was performed with immunoSEQ multiplex PCR; in TCRdb, only in-frame clones are kept and a portion is missing. The sample yields more than 65,000 clones, around 88% seen once. The source material was CD4+ or CD8+ T cells sorted from blood, sampled in a trial of the OX40 agonist ivuxolimab. Receptors originate from an adult with an advanced solid tumor such as melanoma, head and neck, liver or kidney cancer.

The chain recombines TRBV5-1 with TRBJ1-3; 8 bases match TRBD1. The CDR3 contains 16 residues. Germline V lookup: CDR1 SGHRS, CDR2 YFSETQ. Trimming removed 4 bases from V and 1 base from J; junction bases left unmatched: 7. The CDR3 region is CASSAGTGYSGNTIYF. As DNA, the CDR3 is TGCGCCAGCAGCGCGGGGACAGGTTATTCTGGAAACACCATATATTTT.

The V call is TRBV7-8, the J call TRBJ2-5, with a tentative D call TRBD1 (6 bases). V dropped 5 bases and J dropped 5 bases, with 18 bases sitting between them. Germline V CDR1 and CDR2: SGHVS, FQNEAQ. The CDR3 totals 15 residues. CDR3: CASSVQGVRVETQYF. Written as DNA, the CDR3 is TGTGCCAGCAGCGTACAGGGTGTGAGGGTGGAGACCCAGTACTTC.

The chain uses TRBV27 and TRBJ2-3; weak D call: TRBD1 (5 bases). The V end lost 0 bases, the J end lost 0 bases, and 10 bases lay between the germline ends. The CDR3 has 16 amino acids. Per germline, CDR1 MNHEY and CDR2 SMNVEV (reference sequence). CDR3 sequence: CASSLSTAGSTDTQYF. The CDR3 DNA reads as TGTGCCAGCAGTTTATCAACGGCAGGGAGCACAGATACGCAGTATTTT.

The CDR3 DNA reads TGTGCCAGCAGTCGGGGCAGGGGGCTTTCACCCCTCCACTTT. It yields the protein CASSRGRGLSPLHF. The V gene is TRBV6-6, the J gene TRBJ1-6; 8 bases map to TRBD1. Germline trimming cut 5 bases from V and 9 bases from J; bases unmatched to any gene: 6. Germline assignment: CDR1 MNHNY and CDR2 SVGAGI (reference sequence). The CDR3 has 14 residues.

The chain employs TRBV2 and TRBJ1-4; the match to TRBD1 covers 8 bases. Trimming took 6 bases from V and 3 from J; bases not matched to a gene: 6. Germline lookup yields CDR1 SNHLY and CDR2 FYNNEI. The CDR3 runs to 15 residues. This chain's CDR3 is CASRPDRGSNEKLFF. In nucleotides, the CDR3 is TGTGCCAGCAGGCCAGACAGGGGCTCTAATGAAAAACTGTTTTTT.

The chain links TRBV5-1 to TRBJ1-1; D is ambiguous. The ends were cut back, 4 bases at V and 1 base at J, with 8 bases in the middle. CDR3 length: 13 amino acids. From germline, CDR1 is SGHRS and CDR2 YFSETQ. The DNA for the CDR3 is TGCGCCAGCAGCGTGGATACGAACACTGAAGCTTTCTTT. This translates into CASSVDTNTEAFF.

This clone was detected only once. The CDR3 nucleotides read TGCGCCAGCAGCGGCGGACAGGGAGACGAAAAACTGTTTTTT. Its translation is CASSGGQGDEKLFF. The gene calls are TRBV5-1 and TRBJ1-4; 8 positions agree with TRBD1. Germline CDR1 is SGHRS and CDR2 is YFSETQ. Trimming removed 4 bases from V and 8 bases from J; junction bases left unmatched: 7. CDR3 length: 14 amino acids.

As DNA, the CDR3 is TGTGCCAGCAGAAGAACACAGGATGGTACGCAGTATTTT. The encoded protein is CASRRTQDGTQYF. This chain links TRBV11-2 with TRBJ2-3, with D possibly being TRBD1 (5 bases). The CDR3 sequence is 13 residues long. V gave up 6 bases and J gave up 8 bases, with 15 bases separating them. CDR1 SGHAT and CDR2 FQNNGV come from the germline V gene. The full variable domain, in which reference TRBV11-2 and TRBJ2-3 provide the parts outside the CDR3, is EAGVAQSPRYKIIEKRQSVAFWCNPISGHATLYWYQQILGQGPKLLIQFQNNGVVDDSQLPKDRFSAERLKGVDSTLKIQPAKLEDSAVYLCASRRTQDGTQYFGPGTRLTVL.

V and J are TRBV6-5 and TRBJ1-1; 8 bases fit TRBD1. There are 13 residues in the CDR3. Trimming took 6 bases from V and 4 from J; bases not matched to a gene: 4. In germline, CDR1 is MNHEY, CDR2 SVGAGI. The CDR3 protein is CASRRTGGTEAFF. In DNA, the CDR3 is TGTGCCAGCAGGCGTACAGGGGGCACTGAAGCTTTCTTT.

The chain employs TRBV11-2 and TRBJ1-6; D is unclear. The germline V and J ends were trimmed by 3 bases and 7 bases, with 16 bases remaining between them. The CDR3 is 16 residues long. Germline loops: CDR1 SGHAT, CDR2 FQNNGV. Here the CDR3 DNA reads TGTGCCAGCAGCTTTTTAGACTGGGCTTCGAATTCACCCCTCCACTTT. This gives the protein CASSFLDWASNSPLHF.

The chain has TRBV9 and TRBJ1-1, with D maybe TRBD1 (6 bases). CDR3 length equals 15 residues. V lost 4 bases and J 1 base, leaving 14 bases between the germline ends. Germline V gene sequence: CDR1 SGDLS, CDR2 YYNGEE. For the CDR3, the DNA is TGTGCCAGCAGCCCCAGGGGACGGGAGAACACTGAAGCTTTCTTT. This encodes CASSPRGRENTEAFF.

The chain couples TRBV6-4 to TRBJ2-2, with D hard to call. The CDR3 has 12 amino acids. Germline V gene lookup returns CDR1 MRHNA and CDR2 SNTAGT. The V end lost 6 bases, the J end lost 2 bases, and 4 bases lay between the germline ends. The CDR3 coding sequence is TGTGCCAGCAGGGTTAACACCGGGGAGCTGTTTTTT. Its protein product is CASRVNTGELFF.

The chain links TRBV12-5 to TRBJ1-2; unclear D gene. V gave up 5 bases and J gave up 2 bases, with 9 bases separating them. CDR3 length equals 13 residues. The germline V gene has CDR1 LGHNT and CDR2 FRNRAP. CDR3 sequence: CASGTSTNYGYTF. DNA of the CDR3: TGTGCTAGTGGTACCTCGACCAACTATGGCTACACCTTC. The full variable domain, with the rest looked up from reference TRBV12-5 and TRBJ1-2, is DARVTQTPRHKVTEMGQEVTMRCQPILGHNTVFWYRQTMMQGLELLAYFRNRAPLDDSGMPKDRFSAEMPDATLATLKIQPSEPRDSAVYFCASGTSTNYGYTFGSGTRLTVV.

This chain connects TRBV25-1 to TRBJ1-1, with 7 bases lining up with TRBD1. This CDR3 is 15 amino acids long. Looked up from germline, CDR1 is MGHDK and CDR2 is SYGVNS. Trimming at V came to 6 bases and at J to 1 base, leaving 8 bases not matched to a gene. Here the CDR3 reads CASRNTGAPNTEAFF. CDR3 bases: TGTGCCAGCAGAAATACAGGGGCCCCGAACACTGAAGCTTTCTTT.

The rearrangement links TRBV5-1 to TRBJ1-4; the D gene is possibly TRBD1 (5 bases). The germline CDR1 and CDR2 sequences are SGHRS and YFSETQ. CDR3 size: 14 residues. Trimming left V 7 bases short and J 8 bases short, with 18 bases between. The CDR3 nucleotides read TGCGCCAGCTGCCAGGGAGAGAGTGGGGAAAAACTGTTTTTT. This gives the protein CASCQGESGEKLFF. The variable domain in full, completed from reference TRBV5-1 and TRBJ1-4, reads KAGVTQTPRYLIKTRGQQVTLSCSPISGHRSVSWYQQTPGQGLQFLFEYFSETQRNKGNFPGRFSGRQFSNSRSEMNVSTLELGDSALYLCASCQGESGEKLFFGSGTQLSVL.

This rearrangement joins TRBV28 to TRBJ1-4; D gene ambiguous. The V gene lost 0 bases and the J gene lost 4 bases, with 9 bases spanning the gap. CDR1 is MDHEN, CDR2 SYDVKM, per germline. This CDR3 spans 15 amino acids. The CDR3 DNA reads TGTGCCAGCAGTTTATGGTCAGGAAATAATGAAAAACTGTTTTTT. Amino acids: CASSLWSGNNEKLFF.

V is TRBV7-3 and J is TRBJ2-2; D is unclear. The CDR3 has 14 residues. V shed 3 bases and J shed 6 bases, with 11 bases lying between them. The V gene's germline CDR1 is SGHTA and CDR2 FQGTGA. The CDR3 protein is CASSLGQGAGELFF. As DNA, the CDR3 is TGTGCCAGCAGCTTGGGCCAAGGCGCCGGGGAGCTGTTTTTT.

The V and J genes are TRBV27 and TRBJ2-7; a possible D gene is TRBD1 (6 bases). Germline V gene lookup returns CDR1 MNHEY and CDR2 SMNVEV (reference sequence). The CDR3 totals 15 residues. Trimming took off 0 bases at V and 3 bases at J, with 12 bases between the two ends. CDR3 sequence reads: CASSLSQGPRYEQYF. The CDR3 DNA sequence: TGTGCCAGCAGTTTATCACAGGGACCTCGCTACGAGCAGTACTTC.

The chain couples TRBV11-2 to TRBJ2-1, with TRBD1 matching over 8 bases. Looked up from germline, CDR1 is SGHAT and CDR2 is FQNNGV. Trimming removed 3 bases from V and 3 bases from J; junction bases left unmatched: 1. This CDR3 region has 14 residues. CDR3 in amino acids: CASSLGQVYNEQFF. The CDR3 DNA is TGTGCCAGCAGCTTGGGACAGGTCTACAATGAGCAGTTCTTC.

This chain joins TRBV19 and TRBJ1-2; no definite D call. From germline, CDR1 is LNHDA and CDR2 SQIVND (reference sequence). V shed 9 bases and J shed 4 bases, with 12 bases lying between them. The length of the CDR3 is 12 residues. The DNA of the CDR3 is TGTGCCAGCAAGGGCTTTGGCTATGGCTACACCTTC. Encoded protein: CASKGFGYGYTF. The full variable domain, with the rest looked up from reference TRBV19 and TRBJ1-2, is DGGITQSPKYLFRKEGQNVTLSCEQNLNHDAMYWYRQDPGQGLRLIYYSQIVNDFQKGDIAEGYSVSREKKESFPLTVTSAQKNPTAFYLCASKGFGYGYTFGSGTRLTVV.

The chain uses TRBV5-1 and TRBJ1-2; 8 bases match TRBD1. CDR3 length: 13 residues. After removal of 5 bases from V and 6 bases from J, the junction contained 6 bases not matched to a gene. From germline, CDR1 is SGHRS and CDR2 YFSETQ. CDR3 in DNA: TGCGCCAGCAGGCCCGGACAGGGCGATGGCTACACCTTC. Its translation is CASRPGQGDGYTF.

The chain uses TRBV6-5 and TRBJ1-1; no clear D. Trimming pared 7 bases from V and 8 bases from J, leaving 11 bases between. This CDR3 has 11 residues. Germline values: CDR1 MNHEY, CDR2 SVGAGI. CDR3 DNA sequence: TGTGCCAGCACCGAGGGTAAGGAAGCTTTCTTT. Protein sequence: CASTEGKEAFF.

This sequence joins TRBV10-3 and TRBJ2-7, with D maybe TRBD1 (6 bases). V was shortened by 5 bases and J by 2 bases, with 10 bases between the two germline ends. The CDR3 runs to 13 residues. CDR1 is ENHRY, CDR2 SYGVKD, per germline. CDR3 amino acids: CAISPTGAYEQYF. The CDR3 nucleotides are TGTGCCATCAGTCCGACAGGAGCCTACGAGCAGTACTTC.

The chain has TRBV5-4 and TRBJ2-1; tentative D call: TRBD1 (6 bases). CDR1 is SGHNT, CDR2 YYREEE, per germline (reference sequence). CDR3 length: 14 residues. With 4 bases removed from V and 5 bases from J, the gap between germline ends came to 13 bases. The CDR3 nucleotides read TGTGCCAGCAGCCATGGTGGGGGCGACAATGAGCAGTTCTTC. Its translation is CASSHGGGDNEQFF.

The chain's CDR3 is CASSFRVDRVSFDEQYF. The CDR3 DNA reads TGCGCCAGCAGCTTCCGCGTCGACAGGGTCTCGTTCGACGAGCAGTACTTC. This chain joins TRBV5-1 and TRBJ2-7; 7 bases are shared with TRBD1. V shed 2 bases and J 5 bases; nucleotides not matched to a gene: 16. There are 17 residues in the CDR3. The V gene's germline CDR1 is SGHRS and CDR2 YFSETQ.

The chain is built from TRBV7-2 and TRBJ2-3, with D unresolved. Looked up from germline, CDR1 is SGHTA and CDR2 is FQGNSA. This CDR3 contains 15 residues. Between the trimmed V and J ends, which lost 5 bases and 2 bases, there was a span of 14 bases. The DNA of the CDR3 is TGTGCCAGCAGCCCCCGGTCAGCCTTCACAGATACGCAGTATTTT. The encoded protein is CASSPRSAFTDTQYF.

The V and J genes are TRBV6-1 and TRBJ1-2; possible D gene TRBD1, 5 bases. This CDR3 spans 13 amino acids. V lost 2 bases and J lost 4, with 8 bases in between. Per the germline V gene, CDR1 is MNHNS and CDR2 is SASEGT. This chain's CDR3 is CASSERDPYGYTF. In nucleotides, the CDR3 is TGTGCCAGCAGTGAACGGGACCCCTATGGCTACACCTTC.